This T cell receptor beta chain is drawn from a study of memory CD4+ T cells and cytomegalovirus serostatus. Study-wide results and caveats: Suggested: most of the CMV-linked TCR signature lies in CD4+ memory cells.

The CDR3 consists of 15 residues. J lost 0 bases, V lost 5 bases, and 8 bases had no gene match. In germline, CDR1 is SGDLS, CDR2 YYNGEE. Note on this clone: Its antigen is currently unknown.

Single viable CD3+CD4+CD8-CD45RO+ cells were sorted as the memory CD4+ T cells. Total CD4+ T cells were enriched by CD4 positive selection. The authors' processing: Out-of-frame sequences were removed, leaving around 2.2 million distinct TCRbeta sequences. Some clones are missing from TCRdb's copy, which holds only in-frame ones; the method was immunoSEQ multiplex PCR. D and trimming come from the DNA, and the V and J calls and clone size come from that table. The sample has 60,000 or so clones, about four fifths seen once. The rearrangement links TRBV9 to TRBJ2-7; TRBD2 agrees at 7 bases. The TCR comes from an adult in good health and CMV-seronegative. Some clones in this sample may be carry-over from other donors' samples. The sequenced sample consisted of memory CD4+ T cells from blood. The CDR3 nucleotides are TGTGCCAGCAGTCTAGCTAGCGGCCTCTCCTACGAGCAGTACTTC. Translating gives CASSLASGLSYEQYF.